This TCR beta chain was captured by sequencing in a study of tissue T cells after allogeneic stem cell transplantation. Study-wide results and caveats: Only a limited share of tissue TCRs appeared in blood or spleen. Few T cell clones were shared across patients, but motif clusters showed tissue-specific shared signatures.

The CDR3 is 13 amino acids. Per germline, CDR1 WNHNN and CDR2 SYGVQD (reference sequence). Trimming stripped 7 bases from V and 0 bases from J, with 10 bases between. Survey-depth TCRbeta CDR3 sequencing reported V/J genes and productive frequencies. This table comes from immunoSEQ multiplex PCR, and its TCRdb copy is limited to in-frame clones, with some not included. The table has approximately 12,000 clones, approximately 70% seen once. This clone is medium-sized. Its antigen is currently unknown. Autopsy tissues spanned esophagus to rectum, liver, skin, and lymphoid organs including spleen. The material sequenced was tissue from the right colon, taken at autopsy. The chain combines TRBV10-1 with TRBJ2-7; D is unclear. The source is a woman aged 18 to 55 with breast cancer. CDR3 sequence reads: CASITGPSYEQYF. CDR3 nucleotides: TGCGCCAGCATTACCGGGCCCTCCTACGAGCAGTACTTC.